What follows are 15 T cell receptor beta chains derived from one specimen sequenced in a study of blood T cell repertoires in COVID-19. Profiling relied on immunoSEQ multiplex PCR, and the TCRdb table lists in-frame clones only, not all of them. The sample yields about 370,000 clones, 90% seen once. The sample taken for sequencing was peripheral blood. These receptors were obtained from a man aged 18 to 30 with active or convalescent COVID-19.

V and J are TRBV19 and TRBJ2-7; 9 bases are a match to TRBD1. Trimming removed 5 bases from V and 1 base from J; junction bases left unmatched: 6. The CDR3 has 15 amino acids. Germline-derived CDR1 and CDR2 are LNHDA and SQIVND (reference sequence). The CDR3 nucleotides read TGTGCCAGTAGTGCCCGGGACAGGGCGTCCTACGAGCAGTACTTC. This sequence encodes CASSARDRASYEQYF.

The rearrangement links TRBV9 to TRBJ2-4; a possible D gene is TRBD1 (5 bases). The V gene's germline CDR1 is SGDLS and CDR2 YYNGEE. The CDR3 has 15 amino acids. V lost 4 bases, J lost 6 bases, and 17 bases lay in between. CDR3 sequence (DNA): TGTGCCAGCAGCCCTAATAGACTTAGGGGAAACATTCAGTACTTC. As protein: CASSPNRLRGNIQYF. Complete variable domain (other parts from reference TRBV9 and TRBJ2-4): DSGVTQTPKHLITATGQRVTLRCSPRSGDLSVYWYQQSLDQGLQFLIQYYNGEERAKGNILERFSAQQFPDLHSELNLSSLELGDSALYFCASSPNRLRGNIQYFGAGTRLSVL.

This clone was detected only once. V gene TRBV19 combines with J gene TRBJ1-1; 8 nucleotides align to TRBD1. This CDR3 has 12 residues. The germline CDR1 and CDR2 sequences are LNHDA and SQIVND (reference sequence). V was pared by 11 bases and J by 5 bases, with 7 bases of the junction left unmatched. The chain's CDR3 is CAANQGATEAFF. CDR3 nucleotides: TGTGCCGCCAACCAGGGGGCGACTGAAGCTTTCTTT.

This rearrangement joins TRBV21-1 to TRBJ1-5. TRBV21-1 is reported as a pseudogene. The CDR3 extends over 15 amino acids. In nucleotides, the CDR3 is TGTGCCAGCAGCACCAAGTACTATAGCAATCAGCCCCAGCATTTT. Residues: CASSTKYYSNQPQHF.

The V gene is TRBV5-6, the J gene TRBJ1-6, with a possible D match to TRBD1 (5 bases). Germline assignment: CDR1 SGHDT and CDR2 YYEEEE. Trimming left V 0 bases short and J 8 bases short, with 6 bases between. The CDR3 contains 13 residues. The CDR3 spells CASSLGGDSPLHF. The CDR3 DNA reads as TGTGCCAGCAGCTTGGGGGGGGATTCACCCCTCCACTTT.

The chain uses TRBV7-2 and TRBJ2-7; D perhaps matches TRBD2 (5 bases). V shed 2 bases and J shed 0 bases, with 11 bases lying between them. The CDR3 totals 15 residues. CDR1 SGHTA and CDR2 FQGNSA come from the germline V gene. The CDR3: CASSLWPGSSYEQYF. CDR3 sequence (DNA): TGTGCCAGCAGCTTATGGCCGGGGAGCTCCTACGAGCAGTACTTC. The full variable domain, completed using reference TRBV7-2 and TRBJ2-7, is GAGVSQSPSNKVTEKGKDVELRCDPISGHTALYWYRQSLGQGLEFLIYFQGNSAPDKSGLPSDRFSAERTGGSVSTLTIQRTQQEDSAVYLCASSLWPGSSYEQYFGPGTRLTVT.

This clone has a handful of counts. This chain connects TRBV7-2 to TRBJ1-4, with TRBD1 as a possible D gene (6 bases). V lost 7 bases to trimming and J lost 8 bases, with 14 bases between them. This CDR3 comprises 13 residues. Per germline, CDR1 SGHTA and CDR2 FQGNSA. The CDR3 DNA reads TGTGCCAGCAAGCAGGGGTCCCAGGAAAAACTGTTTTTT. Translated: CASKQGSQEKLFF.

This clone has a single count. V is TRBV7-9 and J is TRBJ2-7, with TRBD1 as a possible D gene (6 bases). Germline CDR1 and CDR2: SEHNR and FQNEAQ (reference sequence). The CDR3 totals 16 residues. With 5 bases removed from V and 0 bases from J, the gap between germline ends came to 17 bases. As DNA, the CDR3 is TGTGCCAGCAGCCCCCGCAGGGGCGCTAGCTCCTACGAGCAGTACTTC. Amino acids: CASSPRRGASSYEQYF.

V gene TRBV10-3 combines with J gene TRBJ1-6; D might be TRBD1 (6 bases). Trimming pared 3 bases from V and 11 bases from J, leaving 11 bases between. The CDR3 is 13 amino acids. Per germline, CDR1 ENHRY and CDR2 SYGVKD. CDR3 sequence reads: CAISETGSTPLHF. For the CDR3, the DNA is TGTGCCATCAGTGAAACAGGGAGCACACCCCTCCACTTT.

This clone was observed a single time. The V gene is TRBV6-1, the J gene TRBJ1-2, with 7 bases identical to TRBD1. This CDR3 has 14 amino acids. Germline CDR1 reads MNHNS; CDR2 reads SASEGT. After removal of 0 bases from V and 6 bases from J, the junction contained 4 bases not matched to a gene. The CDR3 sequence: CASSEAQGGDGYTF. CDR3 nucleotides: TGTGCCAGCAGTGAAGCTCAGGGGGGCGATGGCTACACCTTC.

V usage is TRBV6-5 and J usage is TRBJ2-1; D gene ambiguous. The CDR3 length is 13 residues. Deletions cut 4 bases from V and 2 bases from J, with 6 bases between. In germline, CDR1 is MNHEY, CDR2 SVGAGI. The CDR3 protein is CASSFSTYNEQFF. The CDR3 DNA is TGTGCCAGCAGTTTTTCAACCTACAATGAGCAGTTCTTC.

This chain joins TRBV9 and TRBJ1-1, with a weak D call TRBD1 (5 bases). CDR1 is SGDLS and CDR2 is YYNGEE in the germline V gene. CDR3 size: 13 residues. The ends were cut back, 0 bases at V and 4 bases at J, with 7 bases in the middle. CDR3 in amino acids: CASSVVRVTEAFF. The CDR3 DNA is TGTGCCAGCAGCGTAGTCAGGGTCACTGAAGCTTTCTTT.

This CDR3 reads CASRQGAYGYTF. As DNA, the CDR3 is TGTGCCAGTAGACAGGGGGCATATGGCTACACCTTC. The chain recombines TRBV19 with TRBJ1-2; 9 nucleotides line up with TRBD1. V shed 6 bases, J shed 5 bases, and the junction held 1 base outside the gene matches. The CDR3 has 12 amino acids. Germline CDR1 reads LNHDA; CDR2 reads SQIVND (reference sequence). Combining the CDR3 with reference TRBV19 and TRBJ1-2 gives the whole variable domain DGGITQSPKYLFRKEGQNVTLSCEQNLNHDAMYWYRQDPGQGLRLIYYSQIVNDFQKGDIAEGYSVSREKKESFPLTVTSAQKNPTAFYLCASRQGAYGYTFGSGTRLTVV.

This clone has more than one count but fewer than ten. The CDR3 reads CAWSRQGATYEQYF. The CDR3 DNA is TGTGCCTGGAGTCGACAGGGCGCCACCTACGAGCAGTACTTC. The V call is TRBV30, the J call TRBJ2-7; 7 positions match TRBD1. The V gene's germline CDR1 is GTSNPN and CDR2 SVGIG (reference sequence). Losses at the gene ends were 2 bases for V and 2 bases for J; bases not matched to a gene: 6. The CDR3 spans 14 residues.

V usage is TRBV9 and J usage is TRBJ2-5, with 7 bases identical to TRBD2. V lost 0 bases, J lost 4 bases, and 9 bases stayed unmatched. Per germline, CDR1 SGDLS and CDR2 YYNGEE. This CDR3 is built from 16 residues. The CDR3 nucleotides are TGTGCCAGCAGCGTAGGCCTAGAGGTAGCGGGAGAGACCCAGTACTTC. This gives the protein CASSVGLEVAGETQYF.